These T cell receptor beta chains were read from a single sample in a study of T cells after yellow fever vaccination. TCRdb reprocessed the 5' RACE reads with MiXCR, giving one entry per CDR3 protein. The sample carries about 350,000 distinct CDR3 sequences, 4.1% recorded once. Sample: PBMCs, taken 5 days after the yellow fever booster vaccination. These receptors came from a man between 18 and 35 years old who received the YFV17D yellow fever vaccine. Both conserved end residues are part of each CDR3. D genes are given only for firm matches. Some rows mark clone size as missing; the rest say once, few, many or name a class of expanded clone.

CDR3 length	V gene	D gene	J gene	clone size	CDR3 protein	CDR3 DNA
16	TRBV7-8	TRBD1	TRBJ2-2	-	CASSYFRDRSDGELFF	TGTGCCAGCAGCTATTTCCGGGACAGGAGCGACGGGGAGCTGTTTTTT
15	TRBV18	TRBD2	TRBJ2-7	-	CASSPEAGYPYEQYF	TGTGCCAGCTCACCTGAAGCGGGGTACCCCTACGAGCAGTACTTC
15	TRBV10-3	TRBD2	TRBJ2-3	few	CAISGLAGGTDTQYF	TGTGCCATTTCCGGACTAGCGGGGGGCACAGATACGCAGTATTTT
14	TRBV5-1	-	TRBJ1-2	few	CASSTLRISDGYTF	TGCGCCAGCAGCACGCTTAGGATTAGCGATGGCTACACCTTC
14	TRBV5-1	-	TRBJ2-4	few	CASRRDSAKNIQYF	TGCGCCAGCAGACGGGACTCAGCCAAAAACATTCAGTACTTC
15	TRBV4-2	TRBD2	TRBJ2-3	-	CASSQSTSDTDTQYF	TGTGCCAGCAGCCAATCAACTAGCGATACAGATACGCAGTATTTT
14	TRBV7-7	-	TRBJ2-2	few	CASSLDLGAGELFF	TGTGCCAGCAGCTTAGACCTGGGGGCTGGGGAGCTGTTTTTT
16	TRBV18	TRBD1	TRBJ1-2	many	CASSLGTGRSSGGYTF	TGTGCCAGCTCCCTTGGGACAGGTCGCTCCTCGGGTGGCTACACCTTC
16	TRBV4-2	TRBD1	TRBJ2-7	few	CASSQEGTGGYYEQYF	TGTGCCAGCAGCCAAGAAGGGACAGGGGGTTATTACGAGCAGTACTTC
14	TRBV9	-	TRBJ2-5	few	CASSVGERQETQYF	TGTGCCAGCAGCGTAGGTGAGAGACAAGAGACCCAGTACTTC
14	TRBV6-6	-	TRBJ1-5	-	CASSYPLSNQPQHF	TGTGCCAGCAGTTACCCCCTTAGCAATCAGCCCCAGCATTTT
12	TRBV2	-	TRBJ2-5	-	CASSKGSETQYF	TGTGCCAGCAGTAAAGGATCGGAGACCCAGTACTTC
15	TRBV5-5	-	TRBJ1-4	-	CASSLVAARNEKLFF	TGTGCCAGCAGCTTGGTGGCAGCCCGTAATGAAAAACTGTTTTTT
11	TRBV20-1	-	TRBJ1-2	-	CSAEDGYGYTF	TGCAGTGCTGAAGACGGCTATGGCTACACCTTC
16	TRBV7-9	-	TRBJ1-2	-	CASSFSGVWGRSGYTF	TGTGCCAGCAGCTTTTCGGGGGTTTGGGGGCGAAGTGGCTACACCTTC
15	TRBV5-1	-	TRBJ2-5	many	CASSLDPAGQETQYF	TGCGCCAGCAGCTTGGACCCGGCGGGGCAAGAGACCCAGTACTTC
16	TRBV4-1	-	TRBJ1-5	-	CASSQVGPLSNQPQHF	TGCGCCAGCAGCCAAGTTGGGCCGTTGAGCAATCAGCCCCAGCATTTT
13	TRBV7-3	-	TRBJ2-3	-	CASSPFLRDTQYF	TGTGCCAGCAGCCCATTCCTGAGGGATACGCAGTATTTT
14	TRBV7-2	TRBD2	TRBJ2-3	-	CASRPGRGADTQYF	TGTGCCAGCAGGCCCGGACGGGGGGCAGATACGCAGTATTTT
15	TRBV15	TRBD1	TRBJ2-1	-	CATSSGTGGLNEQFF	TGTGCCACCAGCAGCGGGACAGGGGGTCTCAATGAGCAGTTCTTC
12	TRBV20-1	TRBD2	TRBJ2-4	many	CSAATSAGIQYF	TGCAGTGCCGCAACTAGCGCGGGCATTCAGTACTTC
12	TRBV20-1	-	TRBJ2-1	-	CSARDLRSEQFF	TGCAGTGCTAGAGATCTCCGAAGTGAGCAGTTCTTC
15	TRBV7-3	TRBD2	TRBJ2-3	few	CASSLTAGVSDTQYF	TGTGCCAGCAGCTTAACAGCGGGGGTTTCAGATACGCAGTATTTT
14	TRBV6-2/TRBV6-3	-	TRBJ2-6	few	CASSYVPGANVLTF	TGTGCCAGCAGTTACGTCCCTGGGGCCAACGTCCTGACTTTC
16	TRBV12-3/TRBV12-4	-	TRBJ1-3	few	CASSLAGGSSGNTIYF	TGTGCCAGCAGTTTAGCAGGGGGGTCCTCTGGAAACACCATATATTTT
20	TRBV4-3	-	TRBJ1-4	-	CASSQDFSDYRGGKNEKLFF	TGCGCCAGCAGCCAAGATTTCTCTGATTACCGCGGAGGAAAAAATGAAAAACTGTTTTTT
13	TRBV4-3	TRBD1	TRBJ2-7	-	CASSSTGAGEQYF	TGCGCCAGCAGCTCGACAGGGGCGGGCGAGCAGTACTTC
15	TRBV11-2	-	TRBJ2-7	-	CASSRTQGHSYEQYF	TGTGCCAGCAGCCGCACCCAGGGGCACTCCTACGAGCAGTACTTC
15	TRBV4-3	-	TRBJ2-1	many	CASSPWVGNYNEQFF	TGCGCCAGCAGCCCATGGGTAGGGAACTACAATGAGCAGTTCTTC
16	TRBV19	TRBD1	TRBJ1-5	-	CASSRKGAGANQPQHF	TGTGCCAGTAGTAGAAAGGGGGCAGGGGCTAATCAGCCCCAGCATTTT
12	TRBV7-2	-	TRBJ2-1	many	CASGSFGNEQFF	TGTGCCAGCGGGTCCTTCGGGAATGAGCAGTTCTTC
12	TRBV6-2/TRBV6-3	-	TRBJ1-1	few	CASSLGIAEAFF	TGTGCCAGCAGTCTCGGGATCGCTGAAGCTTTCTTT
14	TRBV9	-	TRBJ2-5	few	CASSVAWTEETQYF	TGTGCCAGCAGCGTAGCTTGGACTGAAGAGACCCAGTACTTC
14	TRBV7-2	TRBD1	TRBJ1-6	few	CASSLEGQNSPLHF	TGTGCCAGCAGCTTAGAGGGACAGAATTCACCCCTCCACTTT
14	TRBV20-1	TRBD1	TRBJ2-2	-	CSVRQGANTGELFF	TGCAGTGTTAGACAGGGCGCGAACACCGGGGAGCTGTTTTTT
17	TRBV9	TRBD2	TRBJ2-2	-	CASSVTSGGEGTGELFF	TGTGCCAGCAGCGTAACCAGCGGGGGGGAGGGCACCGGGGAGCTGTTTTTT
14	TRBV28	-	TRBJ2-7	-	CASSQLVPTYEQYF	TGTGCCAGCAGCCAACTAGTCCCCACCTACGAGCAGTACTTC
12	TRBV4-3	-	TRBJ2-7	-	CASRADRGEQYF	TGCGCCAGCAGGGCGGATCGGGGGGAGCAGTACTTC
15	TRBV5-4	-	TRBJ2-3	-	CASSPTRASTDTQYF	TGTGCCAGCAGCCCGACCCGAGCTAGCACAGATACGCAGTATTTT
11	TRBV28	-	TRBJ2-1	few	CASSLGQEQFF	TGTGCCAGCAGTCTTGGACAGGAGCAGTTCTTC
13	TRBV5-1	-	TRBJ2-3	few	CASSFGPEDTQYF	TGCGCCAGCAGCTTTGGTCCTGAAGATACGCAGTATTTT
14	TRBV5-1	-	TRBJ2-1	-	CASSFPRSDNEQFF	TGCGCCAGCAGCTTCCCTCGGAGCGACAATGAGCAGTTCTTC
13	TRBV27	TRBD1	TRBJ2-5	few	CASSHDRGWTQYF	TGTGCCAGCAGCCATGACAGGGGCTGGACCCAGTACTTC
12	TRBV6-5	-	TRBJ1-2	-	CASRERAYGYTF	TGTGCCAGCAGAGAGAGGGCCTATGGCTACACCTTC
18	TRBV3-2	-	TRBJ2-4	few	CASSQGEENRGPKNIQYF	TGTGCCAGCAGCCAAGGAGAGGAAAACAGGGGGCCCAAAAACATTCAGTACTTC
15	TRBV6-5	-	TRBJ2-2	-	CASSFGRKGTGELFF	TGTGCCAGCAGTTTCGGCAGGAAAGGCACCGGGGAGCTGTTTTTT
13	TRBV29-1	-	TRBJ2-5	-	CSSWGRYQETQYF	TGCAGCTCCTGGGGGAGGTACCAAGAGACCCAGTACTTC